The 13 T cell receptor beta chains below were found in one sample sequenced in a study of control samples from healthy donors and cancer patients. Only in-frame clones appear in the TCRdb table, and some are missing; sequencing was by immunoSEQ multiplex PCR. The repertoire includes about 410,000 clones, 75% to 95% of them detected once, and 6% to 7% sits in the top ten. Input material: PBMCs. The receptors come from a middle-aged man with head and neck cancer.

The V gene is TRBV7-9, the J gene TRBJ1-1; D is undetermined. V lost 4 bases and J 12 bases, leaving 12 bases between the germline ends. In germline, CDR1 is SEHNR, CDR2 FQNEAQ (reference sequence). The CDR3 is 11 residues long. CDR3 bases: TGTGCCAGCAGCTCCGCCTCTGGACCTTTCTTT. This sequence encodes CASSSASGPFF.

The chain is built from TRBV5-6 and TRBJ1-2; TRBD1 matches at 7 bases. CDR3 length equals 18 residues. Germline V gene data show CDR1 as SGHDT and CDR2 as YYEEEE. Losses at the gene ends were 2 bases for V and 0 bases for J; bases not matched to a gene: 13. CDR3 DNA sequence: TGTGCCAGCAGCTTTACAGGGGCCGCACCTGGCGCTAACTATGGCTACACCTTC. Protein: CASSFTGAAPGANYGYTF.

The chain is built from TRBV2 and TRBJ1-2; D gene unclear. V was cut by 0 bases and J by 2 bases, with 4 bases left in between. The CDR3 runs 13 residues. Looked up from germline, CDR1 is SNHLY and CDR2 is FYNNEI. CDR3 sequence: CASSEAGNYGYTF. The CDR3 region has the DNA TGTGCCAGCAGTGAAGCAGGGAACTATGGCTACACCTTC.

The chain joins TRBV5-1 to TRBJ2-1; no clear D gene. The ends were cut back, 0 bases at V and 3 bases at J, with 10 bases in the middle. The germline gives CDR1 SGHRS, CDR2 YFSETQ. This CDR3 is 15 amino acids long. Written as DNA, the CDR3 is TGCGCCAGCAGCTTGGCCTCGATTAACTACAATGAGCAGTTCTTC. This codes for CASSLASINYNEQFF.

V is TRBV4-1 and J is TRBJ2-1; 7 bases line up with TRBD2. CDR1 MGHRA and CDR2 YSYEKL come from the germline V gene. The CDR3 is 18 amino acids. V trimming: 0 bases; J trimming: 5 bases; junction bases outside the gene matches: 13. The CDR3 loop reads CASSQDPGLVLVDNEQFF. The CDR3 DNA follows: TGCGCCAGCAGCCAAGACCCCGGACTAGTTTTGGTCGACAATGAGCAGTTCTTC.

V is TRBV7-2 and J is TRBJ2-3; 10 bases are shared with TRBD1. Per the germline V gene, CDR1 is SGHTA and CDR2 is FQGNSA. The V segment lost 5 bases and the J segment 3 bases; nucleotides outside the gene matches: 8. The CDR3 is made up of 16 amino acids. CDR3 region: CASSPGTGAGTDTQYF. The DNA of the CDR3 is TGTGCCAGCAGCCCAGGGACAGGGGCAGGTACAGATACGCAGTATTTT. Drawing the rest from reference TRBV7-2 and TRBJ2-3, the complete variable domain is GAGVSQSPSNKVTEKGKDVELRCDPISGHTALYWYRQSLGQGLEFLIYFQGNSAPDKSGLPSDRFSAERTGGSVSTLTIQRTQQEDSAVYLCASSPGTGAGTDTQYFGPGTRLTVL.

The CDR3 here is CASGVGRVNTEAFF. The DNA for the CDR3 is TGTGCCAGCGGGGTAGGACGGGTGAACACTGAAGCTTTCTTT. The gene calls are TRBV5-5 and TRBJ1-1, with D unresolved. CDR3 length equals 14 residues. Trimming cost V 7 bases and J 0 bases, with 13 bases left between them. Per germline, CDR1 SGHKS and CDR2 YYEKEE (reference sequence). The full variable domain, in which reference TRBV5-5 and TRBJ1-1 provide the parts outside the CDR3, is DAGVTQSPTHLIKTRGQQVTLRCSPISGHKSVSWYQQVLGQGPQFIFQYYEKEERGRGNFPDRFSARQFPNYSSELNVNALLLGDSALYLCASGVGRVNTEAFFGQGTRLTVV.

On this clone itself: The sample has other DNA sequences that encode this CDR3 too. The rearrangement links TRBV5-6 to TRBJ1-1; D unclear. The CDR3 covers 13 residues. V lost 0 bases and J lost 5, with 8 bases in between. Germline loops: CDR1 SGHDT, CDR2 YYEEEE. CDR3 sequence: CASSLAGYTEAFF. CDR3 nucleotides: TGTGCCAGCAGCTTGGCCGGGTATACTGAAGCTTTCTTT.

This sequence joins TRBV7-3 and TRBJ1-6; D unresolved. Germline V gene data show CDR1 as SGHTA and CDR2 as FQGTGA. CDR3 length: 13 residues. V was trimmed by 2 bases and J by 3 bases, leaving 2 bases between them. The CDR3 region has the DNA TGTGCCAGCAGCTTAGACTATAATTCACCCCTCCACTTT. This translates into CASSLDYNSPLHF.

This clone has just a few counts. The chain combines TRBV6-4 with TRBJ1-2, with D unclear. Germline CDR1 and CDR2: MRHNA and SNTAGT. CDR3 length equals 15 residues. Trimming removed 6 bases at V and 5 bases at J, with 19 bases between. The CDR3 DNA reads TGTGCCAGCAGCACATTTTTGTCACGGGAGTATGGCTACACCTTC. Translated: CASSTFLSREYGYTF.

The chain employs TRBV27 and TRBJ2-5; D may be TRBD2 (7 bases). Per the germline V gene, CDR1 is MNHEY and CDR2 is SMNVEV (reference sequence). CDR3 length equals 14 residues. Trimming took off 6 bases at V and 5 bases at J, with 16 bases between the two ends. The CDR3 coding sequence is TGTGCCAGCAGCCGAGGGGGGGGTTGGGAGACCCAGTACTTC. It specifies CASSRGGGWETQYF.

The chain has TRBV9 and TRBJ1-2; the match to TRBD1 covers 12 bases. This CDR3 spans 16 amino acids. V lost 2 bases to trimming and J lost 8 bases; unmatched junction nucleotides: 10. The germline CDR1 and CDR2 sequences are SGDLS and YYNGEE. The CDR3, as DNA: TGTGCCAGCAGCGTTTCGGGGACAGGGGGCGATTTAGGCTACACCTTC. Amino acid sequence: CASSVSGTGGDLGYTF.

A word on this clone: At the DNA level, this CDR3 is encoded by other sequences in the same sample as well. This chain connects TRBV11-2 to TRBJ1-5; tentative D call: TRBD1 (6 bases). Trimming cost V 5 bases and J 5 bases, with 13 bases left between them. Germline V gene sequence: CDR1 SGHAT, CDR2 FQNNGV. The CDR3 covers 14 residues. CDR3 sequence (DNA): TGTGCCAGCAGCCCTCGACAGGCTGATCAGCCCCAGCATTTT. The encoded protein is CASSPRQADQPQHF.